A selection of T cell receptor beta chains follows, all from one sample in a study of cytomegalovirus exposure and HLA in healthy donors. The method was immunoSEQ multiplex PCR; TCRdb's version includes in-frame clones alone and lacks a portion of them. The sample has over 95,000 clones; about 78% are singletons. Material: PBMCs. Receptor source: a woman aged 30 to 39 in good health and CMV-seropositive. CDR3s include the opening cysteine and the closing phenylalanine or tryptophan. A D gene is named only where the DNA matches it firmly. Some rows mark clone size as missing; the rest say once, few, many or name a class of expanded clone.

v_gene,j_gene,d_gene,abundance,CDR3aa,CDR3nt
TRBV19,TRBJ1-2,TRBD1,.,CASSIPGQPAHADGYTF,TGTGCCAGTAGTATTCCGGGACAGCCGGCCCATGCGGATGGCTACACCTTC
TRBV7-7,TRBJ1-5,.,.,CASSLVGGSSNQPQHF,TGTGCTAGCAGCTTGGTGGGGGGTTCGAGCAATCAGCCCCAGCATTTT
TRBV9,TRBJ2-1,.,.,CASSVLSGSSYNEQFF,TGTGCCAGCAGCGTCCTTAGCGGAAGCTCCTACAATGAGCAGTTCTTC
TRBV5-1,TRBJ2-3,TRBD2,.,CASSLVPQRGVEDTQYF,TGCGCCAGCAGCTTGGTGCCCCAGCGGGGGGTGGAAGATACGCAGTATTTT
TRBV25-1,TRBJ2-1,.,.,CASSGKDSFFYNEQFF,TGTGCCAGCAGTGGCAAGGACAGTTTTTTTTACAATGAGCAGTTCTTC
TRBV19,TRBJ2-7,.,.,CASSINRVGLYEQYF,TGTGCCAGTAGTATAAACAGGGTGGGGCTCTACGAGCAGTACTTC
TRBV6-4,TRBJ1-1,.,.,CASSETHFNTEAFF,TGTGCCAGCAGTGAAACCCACTTCAACACTGAAGCTTTCTTT
TRBV7-9,TRBJ1-1,.,few,CASSQTLNTEAFF,TGTGCCAGCAGCCAGACACTGAACACTGAAGCTTTCTTT
TRBV11-2,TRBJ1-4,.,.,CASRWTAEDEKLFF,TGTGCCAGCAGATGGACAGCCGAGGATGAAAAACTGTTTTTT
TRBV5-1,TRBJ2-3,TRBD2,.,CASSTLLAGGSTDTQYF,TGCGCCAGCAGCACCTTGCTAGCGGGGGGGAGCACAGATACGCAGTATTTT
TRBV27,TRBJ2-1,TRBD1,.,CASTQWGTGANEQFF,TGTGCCAGCACCCAATGGGGGACAGGGGCCAATGAGCAGTTCTTC
TRBV9,TRBJ1-2,TRBD1,once,CASSGPQPKTGVSYGYTF,TGTGCCAGCAGCGGACCACAACCTAAAACAGGGGTCTCCTATGGCTACACCTTC
TRBV9,TRBJ1-2,.,few,CASSVSNYGYTF,TGTGCCAGCAGCGTAAGCAACTATGGCTACACCTTC
TRBV6-5,TRBJ1-2,TRBD1,.,CASRRDSNYGYTF,TGTGCCAGCAGACGGGACAGCAACTATGGCTACACCTTC
TRBV11-3,TRBJ1-1,.,.,CASSFEVRGNTEAFF,TGTGCCAGCAGCTTTGAAGTCCGGGGGAACACTGAAGCTTTCTTT
TRBV4-1,TRBJ1-2,TRBD1,.,CASSSTPPGTGNYGYTF,TGCGCCAGCAGCTCCACACCTCCGGGGACAGGGAACTATGGCTACACCTTC
TRBV11-2,TRBJ2-1,.,.,CASSPRVGADYNEQFF,TGTGCCAGCAGCCCCCGGGTGGGGGCGGATTACAATGAGCAGTTCTTC
TRBV9,TRBJ2-1,.,.,CASSVAGYNEQFF,TGTGCCAGCAGCGTGGCGGGCTACAATGAGCAGTTCTTC
TRBV7-3,TRBJ1-1,.,few,CASSSEGHAKNTEAFF,TGTGCCAGCAGCTCAGAGGGCCATGCGAAGAACACTGAAGCTTTCTTT
TRBV19,TRBJ2-5,.,.,CASSRVAGKETQYF,TGTGCCAGTAGTAGGGTGGCAGGGAAAGAGACCCAGTACTTC
TRBV7-3,TRBJ2-3,TRBD1,.,CASSAIPTGLEDTQYF,TGTGCCAGCAGCGCCATACCGACAGGGCTTGAGGATACGCAGTATTTT
TRBV27,TRBJ2-3,TRBD2,.,CASSLRLAGGVVEGTDTQYF,TGTGCCAGCAGTTTAAGGCTAGCGGGAGGAGTCGTCGAGGGGACAGATACGCAGTATTTT
TRBV6-1,TRBJ1-1,.,.,CASSEKGYSMNTEAFF,TGTGCCAGCAGTGAAAAGGGGTATAGTATGAACACTGAAGCTTTCTTT
TRBV5-1,TRBJ1-3,TRBD1,.,CASSFGQGGDTIYF,TGCGCCAGCAGCTTCGGACAGGGAGGCGACACCATATATTTT
TRBV6-1,TRBJ2-5,TRBD2,.,CASSEFSGGGAETQYF,TGTGCCAGCAGTGAATTTAGCGGGGGGGGAGCGGAGACCCAGTACTTC
TRBV5-8,TRBJ2-1,TRBD2,.,CASSLGLATGNEQFF,TGTGCCAGCAGCTTGGGACTAGCGACGGGGAATGAGCAGTTCTTC
TRBV7-9,TRBJ2-7,.,few,CASSPPGHHYEQYF,TGTGCCAGCAGCCCCCCCGGACACCACTACGAGCAGTACTTC
TRBV6-5,TRBJ1-3,.,.,CASSYESSGNTIYF,TGTGCCAGCAGTTACGAGAGCTCTGGAAACACCATATATTTT
TRBV5-1,TRBJ1-6,TRBD1,once,CASSLDGQGAGNSPLHF,TGCGCCAGCAGCTTGGATGGACAGGGTGCGGGGAATTCACCCCTCCACTTT
TRBV4-2,TRBJ2-5,TRBD2,.,CASSPGTSSTQETQYF,TGTGCCAGCAGCCCTGGGACTAGTTCGACACAAGAGACCCAGTACTTC
TRBV7-3,TRBJ2-5,TRBD1,.,CASSLTGGILLETQYF,TGTGCCAGCAGCTTGACAGGGGGTATTCTTTTGGAGACCCAGTACTTC
TRBV27,TRBJ2-7,TRBD1,.,CASRNAGTGDYEQYF,TGTGCCAGCAGAAATGCCGGGACAGGGGATTACGAGCAGTACTTC
TRBV2,TRBJ2-7,TRBD2,.,CASRPGTSAHEQYF,TGTGCCAGCAGACCCGGGACTAGCGCCCACGAGCAGTACTTC
TRBV5-6,TRBJ1-5,TRBD1,.,CASSLQGAGQPQHF,TGTGCCAGCAGCTTGCAGGGGGCGGGTCAGCCCCAGCATTTT
TRBV5-4,TRBJ2-5,.,once,CASSLWQGGETQYF,TGTGCCAGCAGCTTATGGCAGGGAGGAGAGACCCAGTACTTC
TRBV28,TRBJ2-5,TRBD2,.,CASRGLAGSVIETQYF,TGTGCCAGCAGGGGACTAGCGGGATCCGTCATCGAGACCCAGTACTTC
TRBV5-8,TRBJ2-5,.,few,CASQGLQETQYF,TGTGCCAGCCAGGGTCTCCAAGAGACCCAGTACTTC
TRBV2,TRBJ2-6,TRBD2,once,CAAGEGANVLTF,TGTGCCGCGGGGGAAGGGGCCAACGTCCTGACTTTC
TRBV5-1,TRBJ2-2,.,.,CASSLGVGSYTGELFF,TGCGCCAGCAGCCTGGGCGTCGGGAGTTATACCGGGGAGCTGTTTTTT
TRBV6-4,TRBJ1-1,TRBD1,.,CASAPPTGGADTEAFF,TGTGCCAGCGCCCCTCCGACAGGGGGCGCGGACACTGAAGCTTTCTTT
TRBV5-1,TRBJ1-1,.,.,CASSWGGDTEAFF,TGCGCCAGCAGCTGGGGGGGGGACACTGAAGCTTTCTTT
TRBV30,TRBJ2-7,.,.,CAWSGGSEVYEQYF,TGTGCCTGGAGTGGAGGGTCAGAAGTGTACGAGCAGTACTTC
TRBV6-1,TRBJ2-7,.,.,CASLPDKHPYEQYF,TGTGCCAGCCTACCTGATAAGCACCCTTACGAGCAGTACTTC
TRBV18,TRBJ2-1,TRBD1,.,CASSPGQGLGNEQFF,TGTGCCAGCTCACCGGGACAGGGTCTCGGGAATGAGCAGTTCTTC
TRBV11-3,TRBJ2-1,TRBD1,.,CASRLRDRGLNEQFF,TGTGCCAGCAGACTCCGGGACAGGGGCCTGAATGAGCAGTTCTTC
TRBV29-1,TRBJ2-3,TRBD2,.,CSGIGGESTDTQYF,TGCAGCGGGATCGGGGGGGAGAGCACAGATACGCAGTATTTT
TRBV2,TRBJ1-5,.,.,CASRADSNNQPQHF,TGTGCCAGCAGGGCCGACAGCAACAATCAGCCCCAGCATTTT
TRBV14,TRBJ2-3,TRBD2,.,CASSQSGTSGGDTQYF,TGTGCCAGCAGCCAGTCCGGGACTAGCGGCGGAGATACGCAGTATTTT
TRBV5-6,TRBJ2-7,.,.,CASSEERNEQYF,TGTGCCAGCAGCGAGGAAAGAAACGAGCAGTACTTC
TRBV30,TRBJ1-2,.,.,CAWSTVGNGYTF,TGTGCCTGGAGTACCGTGGGCAATGGCTACACCTTC
TRBV6-5,TRBJ2-1,TRBD2,once,CAIKRGVSYNEQFF,TGTGCCATTAAGCGGGGAGTCTCCTACAATGAGCAGTTCTTC
TRBV7-8,TRBJ2-7,TRBD2,.,CASSPGLAGVLTYEQYF,TGTGCCAGCAGCCCAGGACTAGCGGGAGTTCTCACCTACGAGCAGTACTTC
TRBV13,TRBJ2-1,TRBD1,.,CASSSDSGQGIIEQFF,TGTGCCAGCAGCTCGGATTCGGGACAGGGCATTATTGAGCAGTTCTTC
TRBV10-1,TRBJ2-7,TRBD1,.,CASSGDSGAYEQYF,TGCGCCAGCAGCGGGGACAGTGGTGCCTACGAGCAGTACTTC
TRBV13,TRBJ1-6,.,few,CASSTQGGGNSPLHF,TGTGCCAGCAGCACCCAGGGAGGAGGTAATTCACCCCTCCACTTT
TRBV6-5,TRBJ1-5,TRBD1,.,CASSYGPGQGVQPQHF,TGTGCCAGCAGTTACGGCCCTGGACAGGGAGTGCAGCCCCAGCATTTT
TRBV4-1,TRBJ2-7,.,.,CASSNQGAYEQYF,TGCGCCAGCAGCAACCAGGGTGCGTACGAGCAGTACTTC
TRBV29-1,TRBJ2-3,.,once,CSVQRAADTQYF,TGCAGCGTACAGAGGGCCGCAGATACGCAGTATTTT
TRBV11-1,TRBJ2-7,TRBD1,.,CASSLAGQGTSYEQYF,TGTGCCAGCAGCTTAGCGGGACAGGGGACATCCTACGAGCAGTACTTC